A selection of T cell receptor beta chains follows, all from one sample in a study of T-cell reconstitution after alpha-beta-depleted transplantation in children. Via MiXCR, TCRdb re-called the PCR reads, giving one row per CDR3 protein. The sample lists around 380,000 distinct CDR3 sequences; roughly 10% were seen once. Here the sequenced sample was PBMCs from the stem cell graft donor, taken from the stem cell graft. Every receptor here comes from a human donor who donated a stem cell graft to a child with acute myeloid leukemia. The CDR3 runs from the conserved cysteine through the conserved F or W. A D gene is named only where the DNA matches it firmly. Part of the rows lack a size; the others show once, few, many or a class for expanded clones.

D: NA
V: TRBV24-1
size: few
J: TRBJ2-5
DNA: TGTGCCACCAGAGGTGGGGCGGAAGAGACCCAGTACTTC
CDR3: CATRGGAEETQYF

D: NA
V: TRBV5-1
size: many
J: TRBJ2-3
DNA: TGCGCCAGCAGTCCAATTGGGCAGTTCACAGATACGCAGTATTTT
CDR3: CASSPIGQFTDTQYF

D: NA
V: TRBV20-1
size: few
J: TRBJ2-7
DNA: TGCAGTGCTCAATCACCCGGAAACGAGCAGTACTTC
CDR3: CSAQSPGNEQYF

D: TRBD2
V: TRBV2
size: NA
J: TRBJ2-1
DNA: TGTGCCAGCAGTGAAGCCCGCTCCTGGACTAGCGGGCGCTCCTACAATGAGCAGTTCTTC
CDR3: CASSEARSWTSGRSYNEQFF

D: NA
V: TRBV18
size: few
J: TRBJ2-7
DNA: TGTGCCAGCTCAAAGGACAGAGGTTACGAGCAGTACTTC
CDR3: CASSKDRGYEQYF

D: NA
V: TRBV5-1
size: many
J: TRBJ2-5
DNA: TGCGCCAGCAGTAAGGACCCAGGCGCGCGAGAGACCCAGTACTTC
CDR3: CASSKDPGARETQYF

D: TRBD2
V: TRBV5-1
size: NA
J: TRBJ2-3
DNA: TGCGCCAGCAGCGAGACTAGCGGGAGACCCCCGGATACGCAGTATTTT
CDR3: CASSETSGRPPDTQYF

D: NA
V: TRBV11-2
size: NA
J: TRBJ2-4
DNA: TGTGCCAGCAGCTTACTCGGGGCCACCACATGGCTAGCCAAAAACATTCAGTACTTC
CDR3: CASSLLGATTWLAKNIQYF

D: NA
V: TRBV7-3
size: NA
J: TRBJ2-3
DNA: TGTGCCAGCAGCTTAACCCCCGCCCCCACAGATACGCAGTATTTT
CDR3: CASSLTPAPTDTQYF

D: NA
V: TRBV7-6
size: few
J: TRBJ2-7
DNA: TGTGCCAGCAGCTTAGTTCCCGGACTCTACGAGCAGTACTTC
CDR3: CASSLVPGLYEQYF

D: TRBD2
V: TRBV10-3
size: many
J: TRBJ2-5
DNA: TGTGCCATCTCGGCGGGAGTACGAGAGACCCAGTACTTC
CDR3: CAISAGVRETQYF

D: TRBD2
V: TRBV7-2
size: few
J: TRBJ2-7
DNA: TGTGCCAGCAGCTCTGGACTAGCGGGTTACGAGCAGTACTTC
CDR3: CASSSGLAGYEQYF

D: NA
V: TRBV18
size: NA
J: TRBJ1-2
DNA: TGTGCCAGCTCATACGAACCGGGCCCCAGGAATGGCTACACCTTC
CDR3: CASSYEPGPRNGYTF

D: TRBD2
V: TRBV5-1
size: few
J: TRBJ2-5
DNA: TGCGCCAGCAGCTCCGGGACTAGCGGGTTACAAGAGACCCAGTACTTC
CDR3: CASSSGTSGLQETQYF

D: TRBD1
V: TRBV7-2
size: few
J: TRBJ1-2
DNA: TGTGCCAGCAGATCAGCCGTGACAGGGCGGTATGGCTACACCTTC
CDR3: CASRSAVTGRYGYTF

D: TRBD2
V: TRBV2
size: few
J: TRBJ2-5
DNA: TGTGCCAGCAGTGGGACTAGGACTCACCAAGAGACCCAGTACTTC
CDR3: CASSGTRTHQETQYF

D: NA
V: TRBV4-1
size: few
J: TRBJ1-2
DNA: TGCGCCAGCAGCCATACAGGGCGGGGCTACACCTTC
CDR3: CASSHTGRGYTF

D: NA
V: TRBV5-5
size: NA
J: TRBJ2-3
DNA: TGTGCCAGCAGCTTGTACGAAGATACGCAGTATTTT
CDR3: CASSLYEDTQYF

D: NA
V: TRBV3-1
size: few
J: TRBJ2-1
DNA: TGTGCCAGCAGCCACCACGGACTCGGACCAACGAATGAGCAGTTCTTC
CDR3: CASSHHGLGPTNEQFF

D: TRBD1
V: TRBV7-2
size: NA
J: TRBJ1-2
DNA: TGTGCCAGCAATAGGGACAGGGGGATCAATGGCTACACCTTC
CDR3: CASNRDRGINGYTF

D: NA
V: TRBV4-1
size: NA
J: TRBJ2-2
DNA: TGCGCCAGCAACCCCGCCGGAGTCGGGGAGCTGTTTTTT
CDR3: CASNPAGVGELFF

D: NA
V: TRBV7-2
size: many
J: TRBJ1-4
DNA: TGTGCCAGCAGCACCGGGACGGATGAAAAACTGTTTTTT
CDR3: CASSTGTDEKLFF

D: NA
V: TRBV12-3/TRBV12-4
size: many
J: TRBJ1-1
DNA: TGTGCCAGCAGTTTTCAGAACACTGAAGCTTTCTTT
CDR3: CASSFQNTEAFF

D: NA
V: TRBV2
size: NA
J: TRBJ2-3
DNA: TGTGCCATCAGTTTAGATTTGGGACCTCCCGACGAGGTAGATACGCAGTATTTT
CDR3: CAISLDLGPPDEVDTQYF

D: NA
V: TRBV20-1
size: NA
J: TRBJ2-3
DNA: TGCAGTGCCGGACGGGAGCTTACGCAGTATTTT
CDR3: CSAGRELTQYF

D: NA
V: TRBV7-2
size: NA
J: TRBJ2-3
DNA: TGTGCCAGCAGGGGTAGGAGGGAAAGCACAGATACGCAGTATTTT
CDR3: CASRGRRESTDTQYF

D: TRBD2
V: TRBV27
size: NA
J: TRBJ2-5
DNA: TGTGCCAGCAGTTTAGGCCTAGCGGGAGGCTGGGGGGAGACCCAGTACTTC
CDR3: CASSLGLAGGWGETQYF

D: NA
V: TRBV20-1
size: NA
J: TRBJ2-1
DNA: TGCAGTCATCAGGGGGGCCGATACAATGAGCAGTTCTTC
CDR3: CSHQGGRYNEQFF

D: NA
V: TRBV18
size: few
J: TRBJ2-1
DNA: TGTGCCAGCTCACCTCCCCTGGGGGGGGCAAGCCTAAATGAGCAGTTCTTC
CDR3: CASSPPLGGASLNEQFF

D: TRBD1
V: TRBV15
size: few
J: TRBJ1-1
DNA: TGTGCCACCAGCAGAGGGGACAGCGTTATCACTGAAGCTTTCTTT
CDR3: CATSRGDSVITEAFF

D: TRBD1
V: TRBV20-1
size: few
J: TRBJ2-7
DNA: TGCAGTGCTAGAGGGACAGGGGCCTCGGACGAGCAGTACTTC
CDR3: CSARGTGASDEQYF

D: NA
V: TRBV27
size: NA
J: TRBJ2-5
DNA: TGTGCCAGCACTTCTAGGGACAACGCGGGAGAGACCCAGTACTTC
CDR3: CASTSRDNAGETQYF

D: TRBD1
V: TRBV20-1
size: few
J: TRBJ1-1
DNA: TGCAGTGCTAGAGCCTCGGGACAGGGGGCGGAAGGACCTGAAGCTTTCTTT
CDR3: CSARASGQGAEGPEAFF

D: NA
V: TRBV12-3/TRBV12-4
size: many
J: TRBJ2-3
DNA: TGTGCCAGCAGTTTGGACACGTTTAGCACAGATACGCAGTATTTT
CDR3: CASSLDTFSTDTQYF

D: NA
V: TRBV5-5
size: many
J: TRBJ1-1
DNA: TGTGCCAGCATCGCCGACATAGCGAACACTGAAGCTTTCTTT
CDR3: CASIADIANTEAFF

D: NA
V: TRBV10-2
size: NA
J: TRBJ2-3
DNA: TGCGCCAGCAGTGAGTCGATACTGGGGGTAGATACGCAGTATTTT
CDR3: CASSESILGVDTQYF

D: NA
V: TRBV6-5
size: NA
J: TRBJ1-1
DNA: TGTGCCAGCAGTTACTTTCGACCCGGCACTGAAGCTTTCTTT
CDR3: CASSYFRPGTEAFF

D: NA
V: TRBV11-2
size: few
J: TRBJ2-2
DNA: TGTGCCAGCAGCATTCATAGACGCGGCGGAACGAACACCGGGGAGCTGTTTTTT
CDR3: CASSIHRRGGTNTGELFF

D: NA
V: TRBV9
size: few
J: TRBJ2-2
DNA: TGTGCCAGCAGCGTACTCCGGGAGCAAGGCGGGGAGCTGTTTTTT
CDR3: CASSVLREQGGELFF

D: NA
V: TRBV7-2
size: NA
J: TRBJ1-2
DNA: TGTGCCAGCAGCTTCAGTAATAACTATGGCTACACCTTC
CDR3: CASSFSNNYGYTF

D: TRBD2
V: TRBV2
size: NA
J: TRBJ2-1
DNA: TGTGCCAGCAGAGCCTCTAGCGGGGGGCACAATGAGCAGTTCTTC
CDR3: CASRASSGGHNEQFF

D: TRBD1
V: TRBV29-1
size: NA
J: TRBJ1-2
DNA: TGCAGCGCCGGACAGGAATATGGCTACACCTTC
CDR3: CSAGQEYGYTF

D: NA
V: TRBV11-2
size: NA
J: TRBJ2-3
DNA: TGTGCCAGCGCTAGGGGGGCAGGGGTGCAAGATACGCAGTATTTT
CDR3: CASARGAGVQDTQYF

D: TRBD2
V: TRBV15
size: NA
J: TRBJ2-5
DNA: TGTGCCACCAGCAGCGCCGCGGGGGAAGAGACCCAGTACTTC
CDR3: CATSSAAGEETQYF

D: NA
V: TRBV18
size: NA
J: TRBJ1-3
DNA: TGTGCCAGCTCCAGGGACGTCGAGAGAAACACCATATATTTT
CDR3: CASSRDVERNTIYF

D: NA
V: TRBV30
size: many
J: TRBJ1-3
DNA: TGTGCCTGGAGTGGTGGAAACACCATATATTTT
CDR3: CAWSGGNTIYF